A few counts support the clone carrying this T cell receptor beta chain. Its antigen is currently unknown. The data are from a study of T cells in Graves' hyperthyroidism and ophthalmopathy. From germline, CDR1 is MDHEN and CDR2 SYDVKM. Losses at the gene ends were 1 base for V and 3 bases for J; bases not matched to a gene: 18. The CDR3 extends over 20 amino acids. Overall study results and limits: From stable hyperthyroidism, ophthalmopathy was separated by a 13 V-J model. In blood, most of the thyroid clonotypes expanded above 0.001 were also present.

Uncontrolled infection, other autoimmune disease, pregnancy or lactation disqualified patients from enrolment. The source of the PBMCs was 10 ml of fresh peripheral blood. TCR beta CDR3 region amplification was performed from RNA transcripts. The primer set for the first-round RT-PCR of the TCR CDR3 was HTBI. Each CDR3 protein is one row after TCRdb ran MiXCR on the multiplex PCR reads. The sample contains about 690,000 distinct CDR3 sequences, 15% to 20% of which appear only once. The sample consisted of blood. The origin of this receptor is a man aged 50 to 59 with Graves' hyperthyroidism. This chain uses TRBV28 with TRBJ2-7, with 10 bases identical to TRBD2. The CDR3 DNA reads TGTGCCAGCAGTTTATTCAAAGGGGGACTAGCGACGGTACGACGCTACGAGCAGTACTTC. This codes for CASSLFKGGLATVRRYEQYF.